The present T cell receptor (beta chain) was sequenced within a study of spatial heterogeneity in lung cancer. General study findings and limits: The study found ubiquitous expanded tumor TCRs in blood more at resection than follow-up.

Time point defined: sample taken at primary tumor resection. Unsorted samples of tumor, nontumor lung or frozen PBMC had their whole RNA sequenced. This clonotype was recorded a few times. The antigen is unknown. TCR cDNA molecules were tagged individually, and each one carried a unique molecular identifier. TCRdb independently ran MiXCR on the 5' RACE reads; one entry per CDR3 protein. The sample includes 40,000 to 50,000 distinct CDR3 sequences, roughly 13% seen only once; the top ten take approximately 60%. The sequences come from PBMCs, collected at surgery. The sequence was collected from a male donor with early-stage non-small cell lung cancer.

The CDR3 region is CSARRAGERYEQYF. The CDR3 DNA sequence: TGCAGTGCTAGGAGGGCGGGAGAGAGGTACGAGCAGTACTTC. The chain carries TRBV20-1 and TRBJ2-7; 7 nucleotides agree with TRBD2. V was clipped by 3 bases and J by 4 bases; unmatched bases: 9. The CDR3 has 14 amino acids. The germline V gene has CDR1 DFQATT and CDR2 SNEGSKA (reference sequence).